The 3 T cell receptor beta chains in this list originate from one sample, sequenced in a study of T cell responses to AZD1222 COVID-19 vaccine. The assay was immunoSEQ multiplex PCR, and TCRdb's table has in-frame clones only and misses some. The data contain tens of thousands of clones, 80% of them seen just once; the ten biggest clones take up 47%. The source material was peripheral blood, sampled 28 days after the second AZD1222 dose. The receptors here all came from an adult who received the AZD1222 COVID-19 vaccine.

This rearrangement joins TRBV18 to TRBJ2-1; TRBD2 matches 9 bases. In germline, CDR1 is KGHSH, CDR2 LQKENI. Unmatched junction bases numbered 4, after V lost 0 bases and J lost 4 bases. The CDR3 consists of 16 residues. The CDR3 DNA sequence: TGTGCCAGCTCACCACCGACTAGCGGAAATTACAATGAGCAGTTCTTC. Its protein product is CASSPPTSGNYNEQFF.

The rearrangement links TRBV2 to TRBJ2-1, with D uncertain. Trimming removed 6 bases at V and 2 bases at J, with 8 bases between. In germline, CDR1 is SNHLY, CDR2 FYNNEI. The CDR3 totals 13 residues. CDR3 bases: TGTGCCAGCAGGGCGGATACCTACAATGAGCAGTTCTTC. The encoded protein is CASRADTYNEQFF.

This clone was found a few times. The DNA of the CDR3 is TGTGCCAGCAGTTTATTTTCGTCCTCCTACGAGCAGTACTTC. This encodes CASSLFSSSYEQYF. The chain employs TRBV27 and TRBJ2-7; D remains ambiguous. Germline V gene lookup returns CDR1 MNHEY and CDR2 SMNVEV (reference sequence). This CDR3 comprises 14 residues. Trimming shortened V by 1 base and J by 0 bases, and 7 bases separated the two germline ends.